The clone carrying this TCR beta chain has more than one count but fewer than ten. What it binds is unknown. This record belongs to a study of CD4 T cells in relation to SARS-CoV-2 and coronaviruses. The assay was immunoSEQ multiplex PCR, and TCRdb's table has in-frame clones only and misses some. Of some 25,000 clones listed, roughly 80% are singletons. Germline CDR1 reads LGHNA; CDR2 reads YSLEER. This CDR3 is 16 amino acids long. J gave up 8 bases and V 4 bases, and 13 bases lay outside the gene matches. CD4+ T cells from unexposed donors were obtained before the COVID-19 pandemic (2011-2018). After about ten days of culture, CD4+ T cells were isolated. As cell numbers allowed, unexposed-donor CD4+ T cells faced SARS-CoV-2 S/N and four cold-coronavirus spikes. Each well had approximately 2.1 million PBMCs in around 5% human AB serum with IL-2.

The genes are TRBV4-3 and TRBJ1-4; TRBD1 aligns across 7 bases. The source is a human donor in good health. The sequenced material came from CD4+ T cells from PBMCs, cultured in vitro. Here the CDR3 DNA reads TGCGCCAGCAGCCTGAACACGAAGGGGGCGGAGGAAAAACTGTTTTTT. Translating it yields CASSLNTKGAEEKLFF.